This T cell receptor beta chain derives from a study of blood T cell repertoires in COVID-19. Overall study: Donors in the United States, Italy and Spain gave samples during acute or convalescent COVID-19.

Unmatched junction bases numbered 3, after V lost 4 bases and J lost 3 bases. CDR1 is SNHLY and CDR2 is FYNNEI in the germline V gene. The CDR3 sequence is 14 residues long. Methods used by the authors: Amplifying reference gene primers gave estimates of nucleated cell counts. Using immunoSEQ multiplex PCR, the repertoire was profiled, and TCRdb retains in-frame clones only, with some absent. That table gives V, J and clone size, and the DNA gave D and trimming. The sample holds 150,000 or so clones, roughly 83% seen once. The sequence derives from a woman older than 75 with acute or convalescent COVID-19. V usage is TRBV2 and J usage is TRBJ1-1; TRBD1 aligns across 9 bases. The sequenced sample consisted of peripheral blood. The CDR3 bases are TGTGCCAGCAGTGGACAGGGGGTGTACACTGAAGCTTTCTTT. Its translation is CASSGQGVYTEAFF.